A single sample gave rise to the 5 T cell receptor beta chains below, sequenced in a study of cytomegalovirus exposure and HLA in healthy donors. PCR involved 60 Vbeta and 13 Jbeta primers. TCRdb's table, derived via immunoSEQ multiplex PCR, lists solely in-frame clones and lacks some. The table has approximately 97,000 clones, approximately 81% seen once. Sequences were obtained from PBMCs. The receptors originated from a woman aged 40 to 50 in good health and CMV-seropositive.

The rearrangement uses TRBV18 and TRBJ1-1, with TRBD1 matching 11 bases. The CDR3 is 15 residues long. CDR1 and CDR2 (germline): KGHSH, LQKENI. V lost 3 bases and J lost 7; bases outside the gene matches: 7. CDR3 sequence reads: CASSPKPGQGGEAFF. CDR3 bases: TGTGCCAGCTCACCCAAACCGGGACAGGGGGGTGAAGCTTTCTTT.

The chain uses TRBV18 and TRBJ1-2, with 8 positions matching TRBD1. The CDR3 sequence is 15 residues long. Germline V gene sequence: CDR1 KGHSH, CDR2 LQKENI. Unmatched junction bases numbered 7, after V lost 3 bases and J lost 4 bases. This CDR3 is CASSPETGEVYGYTF. The DNA for the CDR3 is TGTGCCAGCTCACCGGAGACAGGGGAGGTCTATGGCTACACCTTC.

The chain couples TRBV9 to TRBJ2-1; D possibly corresponds to TRBD2 (6 bases). With 2 bases removed from V and 8 bases from J, the gap between germline ends came to 20 bases. The CDR3 is 16 amino acids. Per the germline V gene, CDR1 is SGDLS and CDR2 is YYNGEE. The CDR3 spells CASSVPYSGVPHEQFF. DNA for the CDR3: TGTGCCAGCAGCGTTCCCTATAGCGGAGTGCCCCATGAGCAGTTCTTC.

The chain couples TRBV5-6 to TRBJ2-7; 8 nucleotides align to TRBD1. Germline CDR1 and CDR2: SGHDT and YYEEEE. After removal of 4 bases from V and 3 bases from J, the junction contained 9 bases not matched to a gene. CDR3 size: 15 residues. The CDR3 spells CASSANRGEGYEQYF. The CDR3 DNA reads as TGTGCCAGCAGCGCGAACAGGGGGGAAGGCTACGAGCAGTACTTC. Drawing the rest from reference TRBV5-6 and TRBJ2-7, the complete variable domain is DAGVTQSPTHLIKTRGQQVTLRCSPKSGHDTVSWYQQALGQGPQFIFQYYEEEERQRGNFPDRFSGHQFPNYSSELNVNALLLGDSALYLCASSANRGEGYEQYFGPGTRLTVT.

The CDR3: CASSTDQSIRGQETQYF. The CDR3 bases are TGTGCCAGCAGTACCGACCAATCAATTCGGGGGCAAGAGACCCAGTACTTC. The V and J genes are TRBV28 and TRBJ2-5; TRBD2 might be the D (6 bases). The CDR3 has 17 amino acids. Per germline, CDR1 MDHEN and CDR2 SYDVKM. Trimming left V 5 bases short and J 2 bases short, with 21 bases between.